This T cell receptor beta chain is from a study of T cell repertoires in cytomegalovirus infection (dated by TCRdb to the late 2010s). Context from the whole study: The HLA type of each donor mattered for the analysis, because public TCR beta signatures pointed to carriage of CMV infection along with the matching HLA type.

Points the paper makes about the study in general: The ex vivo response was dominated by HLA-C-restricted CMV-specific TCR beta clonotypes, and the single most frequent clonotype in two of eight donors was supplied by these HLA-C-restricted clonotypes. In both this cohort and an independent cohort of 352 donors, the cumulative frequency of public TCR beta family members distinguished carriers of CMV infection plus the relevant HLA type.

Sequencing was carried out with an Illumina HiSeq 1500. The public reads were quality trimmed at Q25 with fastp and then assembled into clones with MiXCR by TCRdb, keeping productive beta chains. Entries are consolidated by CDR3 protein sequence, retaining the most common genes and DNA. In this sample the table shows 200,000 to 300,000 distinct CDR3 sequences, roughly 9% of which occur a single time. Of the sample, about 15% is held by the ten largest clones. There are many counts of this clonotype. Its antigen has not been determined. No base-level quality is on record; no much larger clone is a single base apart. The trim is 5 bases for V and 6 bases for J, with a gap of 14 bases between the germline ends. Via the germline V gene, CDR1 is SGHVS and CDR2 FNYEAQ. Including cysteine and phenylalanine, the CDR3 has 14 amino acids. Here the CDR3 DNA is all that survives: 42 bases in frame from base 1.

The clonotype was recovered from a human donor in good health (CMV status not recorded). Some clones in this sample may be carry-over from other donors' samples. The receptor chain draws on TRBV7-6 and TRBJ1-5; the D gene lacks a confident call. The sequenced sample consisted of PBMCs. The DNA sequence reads TGTGCCAGCAGCCCCGAAACGCTCGGTCAGCCCCAGCATTTT. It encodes CASSPETLGQPQHF. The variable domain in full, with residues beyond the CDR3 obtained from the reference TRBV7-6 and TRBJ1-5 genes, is GAGVSQSPRYKVTKRGQDVALRCDPISGHVSLYWYRQALGQGPEFLTYFNYEAQQDKSGLPNDRFSAERPEGSISTLTIQRTEQRDSAMYRCASSPETLGQPQHFGDGTRLSIL.